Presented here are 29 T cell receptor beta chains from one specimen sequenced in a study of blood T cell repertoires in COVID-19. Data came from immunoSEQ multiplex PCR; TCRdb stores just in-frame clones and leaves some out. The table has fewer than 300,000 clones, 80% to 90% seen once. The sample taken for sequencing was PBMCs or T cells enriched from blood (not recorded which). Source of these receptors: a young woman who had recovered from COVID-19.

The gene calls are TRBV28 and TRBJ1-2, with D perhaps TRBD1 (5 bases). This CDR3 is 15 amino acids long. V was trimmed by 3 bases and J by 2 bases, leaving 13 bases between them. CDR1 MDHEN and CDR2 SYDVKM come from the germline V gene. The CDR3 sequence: CASSFKDSLNYGYTF. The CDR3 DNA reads TGTGCCAGCAGTTTTAAAGACAGTTTAAACTATGGCTACACCTTC.

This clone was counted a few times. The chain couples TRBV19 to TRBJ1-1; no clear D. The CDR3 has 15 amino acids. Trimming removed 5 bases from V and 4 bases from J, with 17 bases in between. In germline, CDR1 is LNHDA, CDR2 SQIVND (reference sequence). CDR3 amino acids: CASSPSQRALTEAFF. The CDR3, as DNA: TGTGCCAGTAGTCCCTCGCAGCGGGCTCTCACTGAAGCTTTCTTT.

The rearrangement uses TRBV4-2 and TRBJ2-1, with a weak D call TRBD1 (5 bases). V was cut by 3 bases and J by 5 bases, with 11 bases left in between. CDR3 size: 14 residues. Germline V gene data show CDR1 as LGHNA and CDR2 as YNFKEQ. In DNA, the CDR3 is TGTGCCAGCAGCCAGGCCGACAGTCACAATGAGCAGTTCTTC. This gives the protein CASSQADSHNEQFF.

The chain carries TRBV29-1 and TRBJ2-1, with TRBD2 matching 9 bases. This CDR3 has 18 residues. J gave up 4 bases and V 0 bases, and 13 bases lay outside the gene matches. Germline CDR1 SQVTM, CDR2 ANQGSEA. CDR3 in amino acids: CSVEDGWRGGGPYNEQFF. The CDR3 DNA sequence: TGCAGCGTTGAAGATGGATGGCGGGGGGGAGGGCCTTACAATGAGCAGTTCTTC.

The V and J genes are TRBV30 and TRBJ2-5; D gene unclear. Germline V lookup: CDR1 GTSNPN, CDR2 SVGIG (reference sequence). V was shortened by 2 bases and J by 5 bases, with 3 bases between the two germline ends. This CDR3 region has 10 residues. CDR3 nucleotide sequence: TGTGCCTGGAGTCTCGAGACCCAGTACTTC. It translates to CAWSLETQYF.

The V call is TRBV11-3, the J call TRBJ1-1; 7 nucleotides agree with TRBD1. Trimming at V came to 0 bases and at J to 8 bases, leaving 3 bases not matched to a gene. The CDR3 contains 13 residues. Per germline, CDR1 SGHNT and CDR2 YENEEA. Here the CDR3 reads CASSLEGTAEAFF. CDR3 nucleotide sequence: TGTGCCAGCAGCTTAGAAGGGACAGCCGAAGCTTTCTTT.

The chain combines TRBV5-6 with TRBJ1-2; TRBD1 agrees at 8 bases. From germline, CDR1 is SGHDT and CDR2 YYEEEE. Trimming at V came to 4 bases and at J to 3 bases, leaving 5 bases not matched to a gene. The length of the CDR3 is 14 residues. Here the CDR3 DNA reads TGTGCCAGCAGCGCGACAGGGGCCGACTATGGCTACACCTTC. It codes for CASSATGADYGYTF.

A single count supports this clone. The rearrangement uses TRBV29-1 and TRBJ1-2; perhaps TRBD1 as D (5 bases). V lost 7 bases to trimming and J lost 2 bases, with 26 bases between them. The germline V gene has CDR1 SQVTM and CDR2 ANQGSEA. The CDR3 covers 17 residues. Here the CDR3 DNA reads TGCAGCGCTCCATCCTCAGAGGCCAGGGCCGGCAACTATGGCTACACCTTC. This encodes CSAPSSEARAGNYGYTF.

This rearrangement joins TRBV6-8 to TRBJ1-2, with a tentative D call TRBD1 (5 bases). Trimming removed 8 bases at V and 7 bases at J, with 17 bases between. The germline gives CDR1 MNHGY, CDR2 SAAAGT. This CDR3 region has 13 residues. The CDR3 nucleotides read TGTGCCAGCGGACGAAAGGGGATGGGTGGCTACACCTTC. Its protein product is CASGRKGMGGYTF.

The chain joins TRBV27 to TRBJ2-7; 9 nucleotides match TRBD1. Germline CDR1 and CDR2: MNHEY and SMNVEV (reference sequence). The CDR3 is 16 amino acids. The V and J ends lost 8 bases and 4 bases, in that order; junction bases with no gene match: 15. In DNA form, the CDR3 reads TGTGCCAGCGGGGCGTTCCCCGGGACAGGGAGATACGAGCAGTACTTC. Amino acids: CASGAFPGTGRYEQYF.

As DNA, the CDR3 is TGTGCCAGCAGCTCACAGGGATACGAGCAGTACTTC. Amino acid sequence: CASSSQGYEQYF. The rearrangement uses TRBV7-9 and TRBJ2-7; perhaps TRBD1 as D (6 bases). The CDR3 contains 12 residues. V was cut by 4 bases and J by 4 bases, with 8 bases left in between. CDR1 SEHNR and CDR2 FQNEAQ come from the germline V gene (reference sequence).

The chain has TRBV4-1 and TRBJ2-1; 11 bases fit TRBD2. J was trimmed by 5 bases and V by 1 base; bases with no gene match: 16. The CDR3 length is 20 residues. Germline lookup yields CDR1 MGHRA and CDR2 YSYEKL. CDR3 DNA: TGCGCCAGCAGCCAAGCCGCAGTAACCGCTTCTAGCGGGAGGAACAATGAGCAGTTCTTC. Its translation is CASSQAAVTASSGRNNEQFF.

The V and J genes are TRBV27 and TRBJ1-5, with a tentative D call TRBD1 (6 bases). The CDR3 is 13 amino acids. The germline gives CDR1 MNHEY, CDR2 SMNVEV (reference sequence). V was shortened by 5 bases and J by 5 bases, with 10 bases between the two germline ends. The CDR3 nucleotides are TGTGCCAGCAGTCCGGGGACATATCAGCCCCAGCATTTT. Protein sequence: CASSPGTYQPQHF.

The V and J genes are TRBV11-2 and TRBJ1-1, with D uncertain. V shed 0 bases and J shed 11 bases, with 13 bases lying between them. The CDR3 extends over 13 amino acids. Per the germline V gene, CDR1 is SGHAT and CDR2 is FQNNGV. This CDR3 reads CASSLDKTIPAFF. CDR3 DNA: TGTGCCAGCAGCTTAGACAAGACTATCCCCGCTTTCTTT.

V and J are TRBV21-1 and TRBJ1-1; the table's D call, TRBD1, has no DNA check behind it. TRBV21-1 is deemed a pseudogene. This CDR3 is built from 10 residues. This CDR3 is CAGRGAEAFF. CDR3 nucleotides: TGTGCCGGAAGGGGTGCTGAAGCTTTCTTT.

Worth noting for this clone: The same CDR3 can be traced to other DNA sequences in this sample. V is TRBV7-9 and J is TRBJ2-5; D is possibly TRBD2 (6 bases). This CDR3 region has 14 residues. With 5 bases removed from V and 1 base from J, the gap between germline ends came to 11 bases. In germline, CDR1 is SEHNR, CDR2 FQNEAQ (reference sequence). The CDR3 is CASSLGTSQETQYF. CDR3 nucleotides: TGTGCCAGCAGCCTCGGGACTTCCCAAGAGACCCAGTACTTC.

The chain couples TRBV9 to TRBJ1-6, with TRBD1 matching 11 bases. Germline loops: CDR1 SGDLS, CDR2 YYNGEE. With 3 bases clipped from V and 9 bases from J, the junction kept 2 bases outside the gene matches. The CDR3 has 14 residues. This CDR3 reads CASSAGQGASPLHF. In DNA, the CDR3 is TGTGCCAGCAGCGCAGGACAGGGGGCTTCACCCCTCCACTTT.

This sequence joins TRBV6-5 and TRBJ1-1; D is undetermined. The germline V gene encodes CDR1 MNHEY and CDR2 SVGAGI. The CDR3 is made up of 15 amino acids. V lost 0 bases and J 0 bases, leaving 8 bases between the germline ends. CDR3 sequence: CASSYSYRVNTEAFF. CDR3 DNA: TGTGCCAGCAGTTACTCGTATCGGGTGAACACTGAAGCTTTCTTT.

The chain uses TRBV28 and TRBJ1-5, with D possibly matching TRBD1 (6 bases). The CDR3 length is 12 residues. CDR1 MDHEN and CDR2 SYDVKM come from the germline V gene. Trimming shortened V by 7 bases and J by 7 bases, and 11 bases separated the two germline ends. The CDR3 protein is CASTGQKQPQHF. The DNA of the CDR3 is TGTGCCAGCACCGGACAGAAGCAGCCCCAGCATTTT.

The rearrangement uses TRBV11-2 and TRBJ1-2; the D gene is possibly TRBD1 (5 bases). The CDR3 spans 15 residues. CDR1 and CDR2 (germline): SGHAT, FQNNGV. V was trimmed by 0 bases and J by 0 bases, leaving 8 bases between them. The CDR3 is CASSLEGHANYGYTF. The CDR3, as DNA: TGTGCCAGCAGCTTAGAGGGGCACGCTAACTATGGCTACACCTTC. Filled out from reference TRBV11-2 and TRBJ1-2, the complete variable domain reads EAGVAQSPRYKIIEKRQSVAFWCNPISGHATLYWYQQILGQGPKLLIQFQNNGVVDDSQLPKDRFSAERLKGVDSTLKIQPAKLEDSAVYLCASSLEGHANYGYTFGSGTRLTVV.

The CDR3 loop reads CASSQDLALAKNIQYF. Written as DNA, the CDR3 is TGCGCCAGCAGCCAAGATCTGGCCTTAGCCAAAAACATTCAGTACTTC. This chain uses TRBV4-1 with TRBJ2-4; D gene uncertain. There are 16 residues in the CDR3. CDR1 MGHRA and CDR2 YSYEKL come from the germline V gene. V lost 0 bases and J lost 0, with 9 bases in between.

CDR3 residues: CASNTAGVTEAFF. The CDR3 DNA sequence: TGTGCCAGCAACACTGCAGGGGTAACTGAAGCTTTCTTT. The chain has TRBV12-3 or TRBV12-4 and TRBJ1-1; TRBD1 is a possible D gene (6 bases). CDR3 length: 13 residues. The V end was cut by 7 bases, the J end by 5 bases, with 14 bases between.

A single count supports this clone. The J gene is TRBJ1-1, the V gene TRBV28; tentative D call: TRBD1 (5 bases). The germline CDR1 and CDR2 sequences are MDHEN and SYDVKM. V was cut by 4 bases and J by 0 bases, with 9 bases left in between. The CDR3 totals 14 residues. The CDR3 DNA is TGTGCCAGCAGTTGGAGACAGTTGAACACTGAAGCTTTCTTT. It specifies CASSWRQLNTEAFF.

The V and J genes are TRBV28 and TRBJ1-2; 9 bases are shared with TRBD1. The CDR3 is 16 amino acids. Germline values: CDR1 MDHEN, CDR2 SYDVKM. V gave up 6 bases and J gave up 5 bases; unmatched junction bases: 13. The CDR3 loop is CASSSPTGQGGYGYTF. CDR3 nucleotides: TGTGCCAGCAGCTCTCCAACGGGACAGGGAGGTTATGGCTACACCTTC.

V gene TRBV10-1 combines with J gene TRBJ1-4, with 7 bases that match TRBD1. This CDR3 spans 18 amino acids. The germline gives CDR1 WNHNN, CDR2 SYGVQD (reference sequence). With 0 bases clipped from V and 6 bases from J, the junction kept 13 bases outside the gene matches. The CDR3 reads CASSESNLGAGQYEKLFF. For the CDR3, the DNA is TGCGCCAGCAGTGAGTCGAATCTGGGCGCGGGACAGTATGAAAAACTGTTTTTT.

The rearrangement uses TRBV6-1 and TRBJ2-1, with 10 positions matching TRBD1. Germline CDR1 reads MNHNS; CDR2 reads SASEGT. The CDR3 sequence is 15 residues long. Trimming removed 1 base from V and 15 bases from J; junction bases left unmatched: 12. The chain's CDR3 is CASSEGWTGGYSWFF. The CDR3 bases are TGTGCCAGCAGTGAAGGCTGGACAGGGGGTTATTCTTGGTTCTTC.

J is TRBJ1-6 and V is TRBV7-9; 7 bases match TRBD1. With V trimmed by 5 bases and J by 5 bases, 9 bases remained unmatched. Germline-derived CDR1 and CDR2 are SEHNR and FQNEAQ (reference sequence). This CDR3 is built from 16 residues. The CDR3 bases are TGTGCCAGCAGCGCCTTAGGGACAGCTGATAATTCACCCCTCCACTTT. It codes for CASSALGTADNSPLHF.

The CDR3 is CASSSPPGQLRNEQYF. CDR3 coding DNA: TGTGCCAGCAGCTCCCCTCCAGGACAGCTAAGGAACGAGCAGTACTTC. V usage is TRBV7-9 and J usage is TRBJ2-7; tentatively, D is TRBD1 (6 bases). The V gene's germline CDR1 is SEHNR and CDR2 FQNEAQ (reference sequence). The ends were cut back, 4 bases at V and 5 bases at J, with 21 bases in the middle. The CDR3 sequence is 16 residues long. Full variable domain (remainder filled in from reference TRBV7-9 and TRBJ2-7): DTGVSQNPRHKITKRGQNVTFRCDPISEHNRLYWYRQTLGQGPEFLTYFQNEAQLEKSRLLSDRFSAERPKGSFSTLEIQRTEQGDSAMYLCASSSPPGQLRNEQYFGPGTRLTVT.

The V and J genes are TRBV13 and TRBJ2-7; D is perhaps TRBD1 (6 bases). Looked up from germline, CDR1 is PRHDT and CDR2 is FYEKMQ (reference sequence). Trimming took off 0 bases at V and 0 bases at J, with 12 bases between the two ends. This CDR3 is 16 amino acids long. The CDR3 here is CASSLGTGDYSYEQYF. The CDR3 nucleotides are TGTGCCAGCAGCTTAGGGACAGGCGACTACTCCTACGAGCAGTACTTC.